The text below deals with one T cell receptor beta chain. The antigen remains undetermined. TCRdb re-called the reads through MiXCR, storing one row per CDR3 protein. The sample includes some 700,000 distinct CDR3 sequences, 30% to 35% of them seen just once. This record belongs to a study of T cell repertoires in cytomegalovirus infection. The source material was cultured PBMCs, sampled from culture after CMV antigen stimulation. The source of this sequence is a human donor in good health (CMV status not recorded). Some clones in this sample may be carry-over from other donors' samples.

Here the CDR3 reads CASSPGLAGADEQYF. As DNA, the CDR3 is TGTGCCAGCAGCCCGGGACTAGCGGGAGCCGACGAGCAGTACTTC. The V gene is TRBV7-6, the J gene TRBJ2-7; 14 bases are shared with TRBD2. The CDR3 runs to 15 residues. V dropped 5 bases and J dropped 5; count of bases not matched to a gene: 5. CDR1 SGHVS and CDR2 FNYEAQ come from the germline V gene.